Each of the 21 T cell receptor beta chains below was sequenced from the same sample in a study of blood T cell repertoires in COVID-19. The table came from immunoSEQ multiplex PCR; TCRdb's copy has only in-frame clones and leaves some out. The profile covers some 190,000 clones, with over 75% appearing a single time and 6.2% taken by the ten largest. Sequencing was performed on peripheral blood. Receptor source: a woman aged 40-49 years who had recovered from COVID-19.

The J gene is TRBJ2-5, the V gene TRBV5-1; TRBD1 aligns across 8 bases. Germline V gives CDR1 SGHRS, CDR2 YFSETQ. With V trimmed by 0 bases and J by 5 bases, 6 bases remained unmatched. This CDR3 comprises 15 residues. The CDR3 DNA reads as TGCGCCAGCAGCTTGGGACAGGGGCTTGGGGAGACCCAGTACTTC. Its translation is CASSLGQGLGETQYF.

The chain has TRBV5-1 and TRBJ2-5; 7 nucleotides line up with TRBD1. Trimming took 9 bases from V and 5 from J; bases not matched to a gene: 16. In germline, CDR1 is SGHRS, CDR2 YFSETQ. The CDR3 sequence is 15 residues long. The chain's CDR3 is CATNRGGAGVETQYF. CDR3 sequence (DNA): TGCGCCACCAACAGGGGTGGGGCTGGGGTTGAGACCCAGTACTTC.

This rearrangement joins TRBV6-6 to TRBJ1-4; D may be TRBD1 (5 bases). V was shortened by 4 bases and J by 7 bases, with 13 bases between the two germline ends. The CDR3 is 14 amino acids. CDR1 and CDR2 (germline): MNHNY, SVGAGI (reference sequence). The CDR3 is CASSSPGVPEKLFF. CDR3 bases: TGTGCCAGCAGTTCACCGGGGGTCCCTGAAAAACTGTTTTTT.

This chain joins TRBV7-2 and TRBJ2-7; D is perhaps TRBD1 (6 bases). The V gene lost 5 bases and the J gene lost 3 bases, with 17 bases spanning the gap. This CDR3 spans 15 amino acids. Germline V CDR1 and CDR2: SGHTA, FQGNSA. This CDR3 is CASSLSTGLGYEQYF. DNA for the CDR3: TGTGCCAGCAGCCTATCCACAGGGCTCGGCTACGAGCAGTACTTC.

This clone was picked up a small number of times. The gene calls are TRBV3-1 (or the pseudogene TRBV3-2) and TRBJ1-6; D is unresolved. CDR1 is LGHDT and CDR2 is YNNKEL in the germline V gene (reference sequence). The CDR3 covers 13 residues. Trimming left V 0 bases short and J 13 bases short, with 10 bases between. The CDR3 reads CASSQDVIVPLHF. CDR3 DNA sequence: TGTGCCAGCAGCCAAGACGTCATAGTCCCCCTCCACTTT.

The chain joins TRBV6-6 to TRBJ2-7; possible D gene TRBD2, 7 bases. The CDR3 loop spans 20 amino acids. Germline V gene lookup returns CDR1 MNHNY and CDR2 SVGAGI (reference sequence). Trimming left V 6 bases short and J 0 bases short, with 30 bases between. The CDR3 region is CASSLVGAIWGGRSSYEQYF. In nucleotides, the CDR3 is TGTGCCAGCAGCCTCGTCGGGGCAATTTGGGGGGGCAGGAGCTCCTACGAGCAGTACTTC.

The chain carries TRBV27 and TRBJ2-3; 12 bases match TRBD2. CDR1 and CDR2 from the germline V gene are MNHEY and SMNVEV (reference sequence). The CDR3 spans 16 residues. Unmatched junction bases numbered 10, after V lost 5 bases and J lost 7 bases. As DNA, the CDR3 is TGTGCCAGCAGTCAAGAGACTAGCGGGAGAAGTCATACGCAGTATTTT. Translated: CASSQETSGRSHTQYF.

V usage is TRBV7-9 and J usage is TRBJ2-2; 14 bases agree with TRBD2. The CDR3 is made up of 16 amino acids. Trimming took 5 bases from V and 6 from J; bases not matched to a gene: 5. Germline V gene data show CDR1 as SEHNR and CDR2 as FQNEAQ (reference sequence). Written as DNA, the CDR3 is TGTGCCAGCAGCCCGGGACTAGCGGGAGTCCCCGGGGAGCTGTTTTTT. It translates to CASSPGLAGVPGELFF.

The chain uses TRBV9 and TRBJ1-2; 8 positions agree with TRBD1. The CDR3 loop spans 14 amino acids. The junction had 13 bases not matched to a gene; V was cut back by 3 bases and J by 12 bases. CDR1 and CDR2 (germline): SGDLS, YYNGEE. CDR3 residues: CASSAGQGNPVDTF. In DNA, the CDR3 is TGTGCCAGCAGCGCCGGACAGGGCAACCCGGTTGACACCTTC.

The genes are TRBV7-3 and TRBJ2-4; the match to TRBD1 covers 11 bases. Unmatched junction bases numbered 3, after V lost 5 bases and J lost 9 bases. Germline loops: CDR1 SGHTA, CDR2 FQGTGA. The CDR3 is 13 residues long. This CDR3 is CASSRDRGSIQYF. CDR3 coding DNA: TGTGCCAGCAGCCGGGACAGGGGGAGCATTCAGTACTTC. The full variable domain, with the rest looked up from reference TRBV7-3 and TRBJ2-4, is GAGVSQTPSNKVTEKGKYVELRCDPISGHTALYWYRQSLGQGPEFLIYFQGTGAADDSGLPNDRFFAVRPEGSVSTLKIQRTERGDSAVYLCASSRDRGSIQYFGAGTRLSVL.

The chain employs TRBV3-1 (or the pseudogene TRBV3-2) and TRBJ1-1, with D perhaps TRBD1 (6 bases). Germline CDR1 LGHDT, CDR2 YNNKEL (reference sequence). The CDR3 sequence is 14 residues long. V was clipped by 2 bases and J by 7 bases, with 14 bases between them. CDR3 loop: CASSQTGTFGEAFF. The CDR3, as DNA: TGTGCCAGCAGCCAAACAGGGACATTTGGTGAAGCTTTCTTT.

CDR3 sequence reads: CASSKGQGTTYEQYF. CDR3 coding DNA: TGTGCCAGTAGTAAGGGGCAGGGGACTACCTACGAGCAGTACTTC. V usage is TRBV19 and J usage is TRBJ2-7; TRBD2 is a possible D gene (7 bases). The germline V gene has CDR1 LNHDA and CDR2 SQIVND (reference sequence). CDR3 size: 15 residues. Between the trimmed V and J ends, which lost 4 bases and 2 bases, there was a span of 15 bases.

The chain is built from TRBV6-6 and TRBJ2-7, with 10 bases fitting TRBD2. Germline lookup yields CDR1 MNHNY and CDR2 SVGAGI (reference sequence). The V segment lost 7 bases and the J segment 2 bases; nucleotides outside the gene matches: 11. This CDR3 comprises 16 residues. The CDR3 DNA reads TGTGCCAGCACCCGCATGGGACTAGCGTCAACCTACGAGCAGTACTTC. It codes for CASTRMGLASTYEQYF.

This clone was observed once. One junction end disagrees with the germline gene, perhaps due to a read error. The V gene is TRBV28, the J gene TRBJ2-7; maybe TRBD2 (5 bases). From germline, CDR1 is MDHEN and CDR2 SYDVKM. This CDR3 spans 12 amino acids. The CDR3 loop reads CAGRGLHYEQYF. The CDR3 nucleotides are TGTGCCGGCAGAGGACTGCACTACGAGCAGTACTTC.

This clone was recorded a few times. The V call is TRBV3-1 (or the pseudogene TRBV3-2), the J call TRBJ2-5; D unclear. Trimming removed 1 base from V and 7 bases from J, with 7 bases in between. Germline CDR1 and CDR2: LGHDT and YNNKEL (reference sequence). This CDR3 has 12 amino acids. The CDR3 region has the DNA TGTGCCAGCAGCCAAGGCCCGGGGACCCAGTACTTC. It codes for CASSQGPGTQYF.

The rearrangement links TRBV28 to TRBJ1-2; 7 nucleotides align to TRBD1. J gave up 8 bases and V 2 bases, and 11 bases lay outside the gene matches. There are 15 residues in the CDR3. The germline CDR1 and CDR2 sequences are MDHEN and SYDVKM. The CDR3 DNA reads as TGTGCCAGCAGTTTAGTCGGGGCAGGGGGTGGAGGCTACACCTTC. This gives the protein CASSLVGAGGGGYTF.

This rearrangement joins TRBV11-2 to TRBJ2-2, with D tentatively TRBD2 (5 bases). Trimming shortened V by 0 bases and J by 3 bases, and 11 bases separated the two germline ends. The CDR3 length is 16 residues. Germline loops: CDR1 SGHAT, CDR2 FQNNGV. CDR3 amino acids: CASSLDGRRYTGELFF. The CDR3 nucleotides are TGTGCCAGCAGCTTAGATGGGAGAAGGTACACCGGGGAGCTGTTTTTT.

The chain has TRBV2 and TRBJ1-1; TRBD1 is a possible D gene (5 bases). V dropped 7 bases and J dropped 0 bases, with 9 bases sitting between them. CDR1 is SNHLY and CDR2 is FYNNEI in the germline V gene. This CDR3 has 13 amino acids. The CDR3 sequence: CASTGIMNTEAFF. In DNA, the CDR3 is TGTGCCAGCACAGGGATCATGAACACTGAAGCTTTCTTT.

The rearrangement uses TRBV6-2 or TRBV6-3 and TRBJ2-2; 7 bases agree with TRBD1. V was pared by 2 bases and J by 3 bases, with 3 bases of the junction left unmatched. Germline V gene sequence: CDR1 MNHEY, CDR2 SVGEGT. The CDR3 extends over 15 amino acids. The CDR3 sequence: CASSYGDSDTGELFF. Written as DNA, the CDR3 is TGTGCCAGCAGTTACGGGGACAGCGACACCGGGGAGCTGTTTTTT.

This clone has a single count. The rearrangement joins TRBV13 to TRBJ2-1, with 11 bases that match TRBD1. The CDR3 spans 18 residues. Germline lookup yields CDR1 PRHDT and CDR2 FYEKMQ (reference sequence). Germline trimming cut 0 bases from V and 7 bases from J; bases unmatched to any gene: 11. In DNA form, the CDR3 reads TGTGCCAGCAGCTTAGGCAGTTGGGGGACAGGGGGGCGGAATGAGCAGTTCTTC. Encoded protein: CASSLGSWGTGGRNEQFF.

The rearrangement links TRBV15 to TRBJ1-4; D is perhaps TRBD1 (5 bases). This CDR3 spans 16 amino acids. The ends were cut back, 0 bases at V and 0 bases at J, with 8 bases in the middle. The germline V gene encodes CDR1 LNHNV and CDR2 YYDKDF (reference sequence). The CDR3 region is CATSREQVATNEKLFF. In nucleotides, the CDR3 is TGTGCCACCAGCAGAGAACAGGTTGCAACTAATGAAAAACTGTTTTTT.